These 18 T cell receptor beta chains originate from one sample sequenced in a study of OX40 agonist ivuxolimab in advanced cancers. The method was immunoSEQ multiplex PCR; TCRdb's version includes in-frame clones alone and lacks a portion of them. The repertoire holds 45,000 to 50,000 clones, with around 85% as singletons. The source material was CD4+ or CD8+ T cells sorted from blood, sampled in a trial of the OX40 agonist ivuxolimab. The receptors originated from an adult with an advanced solid tumor such as melanoma, head and neck, liver or kidney cancer.

The V and J genes are TRBV6-5 and TRBJ2-3, with TRBD1 identical over 7 bases. Trimming removed 5 bases from V and 1 base from J; junction bases left unmatched: 3. CDR3 length: 14 residues. Germline CDR1 is MNHEY and CDR2 is SVGAGI. CDR3 nucleotide sequence: TGTGCCAGCAGTAGGGGGCCAGGCACAGATACGCAGTATTTT. As protein: CASSRGPGTDTQYF.

This clone rates as large (0.1 to 1%). V and J are TRBV7-9 and TRBJ2-1, with unresolved D. This CDR3 spans 11 amino acids. Germline-derived CDR1 and CDR2 are SEHNR and FQNEAQ (reference sequence). The ends were cut back, 2 bases at V and 6 bases at J, with 2 bases in the middle. CDR3 DNA: TGTGCCAGCAGCTTATCCAATGAGCAGTTCTTC. Protein: CASSLSNEQFF.

This clone was picked up a small number of times. The chain recombines TRBV5-8 with TRBJ2-7; 7 bases are shared with TRBD1. Germline V CDR1 and CDR2: SGHTS, YDEGEE. The ends lost 4 bases at V and 4 bases at J; junction bases unmatched: 8. The CDR3 extends over 14 amino acids. DNA of the CDR3: TGTGCCAGCAGCCGACAGGGTTTTCTTTACGAGCAGTACTTC. Its protein is CASSRQGFLYEQYF.

The chain recombines TRBV5-6 with TRBJ1-3; D might be TRBD1 (5 bases). The CDR3 sequence is 16 residues long. Germline lookup yields CDR1 SGHDT and CDR2 YYEEEE. Trimming stripped 4 bases from V and 2 bases from J, with 16 bases between. In DNA form, the CDR3 reads TGTGCCAGCAGCGTATACCACGGGACGGCTGGAAACACCATATATTTT. As protein: CASSVYHGTAGNTIYF.

The chain has TRBV28 and TRBJ1-2; D remains ambiguous. Germline-derived CDR1 and CDR2 are MDHEN and SYDVKM. The CDR3 runs to 12 residues. Deletions cut 3 bases from V and 3 bases from J, with 5 bases between. This CDR3 is CASSFEYYGYTF. The CDR3 nucleotides read TGTGCCAGCAGTTTCGAGTACTATGGCTACACCTTC.

The chain combines TRBV10-3 with TRBJ1-2; D unresolved. The CDR3 totals 13 residues. Germline assignment: CDR1 ENHRY and CDR2 SYGVKD. The germline V and J ends were trimmed by 6 bases and 5 bases, with 13 bases remaining between them. The CDR3 reads CAIRDRATYGYTF. CDR3 sequence (DNA): TGTGCCATCAGGGACCGGGCAACATATGGCTACACCTTC.

This clone turned up a few times. This rearrangement joins TRBV9 to TRBJ2-3; 7 bases agree with TRBD1. The V and J ends lost 4 bases and 6 bases, in that order; junction bases with no gene match: 8. From germline, CDR1 is SGDLS and CDR2 YYNGEE. CDR3 length: 14 residues. The CDR3 DNA is TGTGCCAGCAGCCCACGAGGCAGGGGGGATACGCAGTATTTT. Amino acid sequence: CASSPRGRGDTQYF.

The chain uses TRBV5-6 and TRBJ2-7; 10 bases align to TRBD1. In germline, CDR1 is SGHDT, CDR2 YYEEEE. The CDR3 spans 14 residues. With V trimmed by 3 bases and J by 8 bases, 8 bases remained unmatched. CDR3 nucleotides: TGTGCCAGCAGCTGGGCCGGGACAGGGGATCAGCAGTACTTC. Translated: CASSWAGTGDQQYF.

The chain is built from TRBV6-1 and TRBJ2-6; D gene ambiguous. The V and J ends lost 7 bases and 0 bases respectively, with 4 bases between them. Germline V gene lookup returns CDR1 MNHNS and CDR2 SASEGT. The CDR3 has 13 amino acids. CDR3 residues: CASTFSGANVLTF. CDR3 bases: TGTGCCAGCACCTTCTCTGGGGCCAACGTCCTGACTTTC.

CDR3 DNA sequence: TGCGCCAGCATCCCACTAGCGGGAGGCTACAATGAGCAGTTCTTC. Amino acid sequence: CASIPLAGGYNEQFF. The chain links TRBV5-1 to TRBJ2-1; 12 bases align to TRBD2. Germline CDR1 reads SGHRS; CDR2 reads YFSETQ. Trimming at V came to 6 bases and at J to 3 bases, leaving 4 bases not matched to a gene. The CDR3 covers 15 residues. Full variable domain (rest looked up from reference TRBV5-1 and TRBJ2-1): KAGVTQTPRYLIKTRGQQVTLSCSPISGHRSVSWYQQTPGQGLQFLFEYFSETQRNKGNFPGRFSGRQFSNSRSEMNVSTLELGDSALYLCASIPLAGGYNEQFFGPGTRLTVL.

The gene calls are TRBV5-4 and TRBJ2-7; 7 nucleotides line up with TRBD2. The CDR3 sequence is 14 residues long. V lost 4 bases, J lost 4 bases, and 8 bases stayed unmatched. Germline V lookup: CDR1 SGHNT, CDR2 YYREEE (reference sequence). CDR3 nucleotide sequence: TGTGCCAGCAGCCCAGCGGGACTCCATTACGAGCAGTACTTC. The encoded protein is CASSPAGLHYEQYF.

This clone appeared a single time. The rearrangement uses TRBV25-1 and TRBJ2-3, with a weak D call TRBD2 (5 bases). Germline V gene data show CDR1 as MGHDK and CDR2 as SYGVNS. The CDR3 runs to 14 residues. V was clipped by 7 bases and J by 3 bases, with 14 bases between them. CDR3 residues: CASMDIEGTDTQYF. CDR3 nucleotide sequence: TGTGCCAGCATGGATATCGAGGGAACAGATACGCAGTATTTT.

The V gene is TRBV7-3, the J gene TRBJ2-3; 8 bases line up with TRBD1. The germline gives CDR1 SGHTA, CDR2 FQGTGA. CDR3 size: 20 residues. V lost 0 bases to trimming and J lost 0 bases; unmatched junction nucleotides: 14. DNA of the CDR3: TGTGCCAGCAGCTTAACCCGGACAGGGAGCCTGAGCCGTAGCACAGATACGCAGTATTTT. Encoded protein: CASSLTRTGSLSRSTDTQYF.

V and J are TRBV6-5 and TRBJ1-4, with D tentatively TRBD1 (6 bases). The germline V and J ends were trimmed by 0 bases and 4 bases, with 6 bases remaining between them. Per the germline V gene, CDR1 is MNHEY and CDR2 is SVGAGI. The CDR3 consists of 14 residues. The CDR3 region has the DNA TGTGCCAGCAGTTACTCACAGGGTAATGAAAAACTGTTTTTT. Translation gives CASSYSQGNEKLFF.

The chain combines TRBV19 with TRBJ2-7; possibly TRBD2 for D (6 bases). CDR3 size: 14 residues. V lost 8 bases and J lost 0, with 14 bases in between. Germline CDR1 LNHDA, CDR2 SQIVND (reference sequence). The CDR3 loop is CASSRLVSSYEQYF. CDR3 DNA sequence: TGTGCCAGTTCTAGACTAGTCAGCTCCTACGAGCAGTACTTC.

The chain is built from TRBV13 and TRBJ2-7; D is possibly TRBD2 (5 bases). This CDR3 is built from 12 residues. V was clipped by 3 bases and J by 10 bases, with 13 bases between them. CDR1 and CDR2 (germline): PRHDT, FYEKMQ (reference sequence). Here the CDR3 reads CASSFDGDSQYF. CDR3 coding DNA: TGTGCCAGCAGCTTTGACGGGGATAGTCAGTACTTC. Full variable domain (outside the CDR3, taken from reference TRBV13 and TRBJ2-7): AAGVIQSPRHLIKEKRETATLKCYPIPRHDTVYWYQQGPGQDPQFLISFYEKMQSDKGSIPDRFSAQQFSDYHSELNMSSLELGDSALYFCASSFDGDSQYFGPGTRLTVT.

The chain has TRBV28 and TRBJ2-7; maybe TRBD2 (6 bases). The V and J ends lost 7 bases and 6 bases respectively, with 22 bases between them. The germline CDR1 and CDR2 sequences are MDHEN and SYDVKM. This CDR3 comprises 15 residues. CDR3 in amino acids: CASIDRRGSRSEQYF. The CDR3 DNA reads TGTGCCAGCATCGATAGGAGGGGTTCTCGCTCCGAGCAGTACTTC. The full variable domain, completed using reference TRBV28 and TRBJ2-7, is DVKVTQSSRYLVKRTGEKVFLECVQDMDHENMFWYRQDPGLGLRLIYFSYDVKMKEKGDIPEGYSVSREKKERFSLILESASTNQTSMYLCASIDRRGSRSEQYFGPGTRLTVT.

The gene calls are TRBV5-1 and TRBJ2-1, with D unclear. The CDR3 is made up of 13 amino acids. The germline V and J ends were trimmed by 1 base and 5 bases, with 7 bases remaining between them. From germline, CDR1 is SGHRS and CDR2 YFSETQ. CDR3 nucleotide sequence: TGCGCCAGCAGCTTGACCCGCCACAATGAGCAGTTCTTC. Translating gives CASSLTRHNEQFF.